This is a list of T cell receptor beta chains from one sample in a study of tumor-infiltrating lymphocytes in oesophageal squamous cell carcinoma. TCRdb re-analysed the PCR reads in MiXCR, keeping a single row per CDR3 protein. The repertoire holds about 15,000 distinct CDR3 sequences, with over 45% as singletons. Material: blood. All receptors derive from a male donor with esophageal squamous cell carcinoma. Each CDR3 is given with its conserved first and last residue. The D gene is left open where the match is weak. The size field is filled for only some rows; it gives once, few, many or a size class.

V gene,clone size,D gene,CDR3 length,J gene,CDR3 DNA,CDR3 protein
TRBV7-2,-,TRBD1,15,TRBJ2-1,TGTGCCAGCAGCCCCGGGACAGGGGGCGGAATATCGCAGTTCTTC,CASSPGTGGGISQFF
TRBV27,-,TRBD2,13,TRBJ2-5,TGTGCCAGCAAACTAGCGCACACAGATACGCAGTACTTC,CASKLAHTDTQYF
TRBV6-1,-,-,17,TRBJ2-1,TGTGCCAGCAGTCCCGAGCAACACTACGGTTCCTACAATGAGCAGTTCTTC,CASSPEQHYGSYNEQFF
TRBV5-1,-,-,15,TRBJ2-5,TGCGCCAGCAGCTTTGGCCAACAGGGTTTGGAGACCCAGTACTTC,CASSFGQQGLETQYF
TRBV28,medium-sized,-,16,TRBJ2-4,TGTGCCAGCAGTTTAGTCTGGAGAGGGGCCAAAAACATTCAGTACTTC,CASSLVWRGAKNIQYF
TRBV7-2,-,TRBD2,16,TRBJ2-5,TGTGCCAGCAGCATCGGAGGGACTAGCGGACAAGAGACCCAGTACTTC,CASSIGGTSGQETQYF
TRBV10-1,many,TRBD2,15,TRBJ2-3,TGCGCCAGCAGTGAGGGTCTAGCGGACACAGATACGCAGTATTTT,CASSEGLADTDTQYF
TRBV24-1,many,-,13,TRBJ2-7,TGTGCCACCAGTGATCCGAGCTCCTACGAGCAGTACTTC,CATSDPSSYEQYF
TRBV2,many,-,11,TRBJ2-7,TGTGCCAGCAGCCGGCTCTACGAGCAGTACTTC,CASSRLYEQYF
TRBV12-3/TRBV12-4,-,TRBD2,15,TRBJ2-7,TGTGCCAGCAGCCTAAGCGGGGGACAAACCTACGAGCAGTACTTC,CASSLSGGQTYEQYF
TRBV7-6,-,-,14,TRBJ2-3,TGTGCCAGCAGCTTAGCGAATTTTTTGGATACGCAGTATTTT,CASSLANFLDTQYF
TRBV20-1,-,TRBD1,13,TRBJ2-5,TGCAGTGTCGGGACAGGGGGCAAAGAGACCCAGTACTTC,CSVGTGGKETQYF
TRBV28,medium-sized,-,14,TRBJ1-3,TGTGCCAGCAGTTTAGTTTACGCTGGAAACACCATATATTTT,CASSLVYAGNTIYF
TRBV7-8,-,TRBD2,17,TRBJ2-5,TGTGCCAGCAGCTTAGGTGGGACTGCGGGAGGTCAAGAGACCCAGTACTTC,CASSLGGTAGGQETQYF
TRBV6-8,-,TRBD2,15,TRBJ2-7,TGTGCCAGCACTAGGACTAGCAGGAACTCCTACGAGCAGTACTTT,CASTRTSRNSYEQYF
TRBV7-6,-,TRBD2,13,TRBJ2-7,TGTGCCAGCAGCGTGGGACTAGTTAATGAGCAGTACTTC,CASSVGLVNEQYF
TRBV4-3,many,-,13,TRBJ2-7,TGCGCCAGCAGCCAAGTACCCTCCTACGAGCAGTACTTC,CASSQVPSYEQYF
TRBV7-2,few,-,16,TRBJ2-1,TGTGCCAGCAGCTTAATCCCGCGGAGCTCCTACAATGAGCAGTTCTTC,CASSLIPRSSYNEQFF
TRBV6-2/TRBV6-3,many,-,12,TRBJ2-7,TGTGCCAGCAGTTACATGGCCTACGAGCAGTACTTC,CASSYMAYEQYF
TRBV12-3/TRBV12-4,medium-sized,-,12,TRBJ1-5,TGTGCCAGCAGTTCCGATAATCAGCCCCAGCATTTT,CASSSDNQPQHF
TRBV18,many,-,12,TRBJ2-5,TGTGCCAGCTCACCACCCCAAGAGACCCAGTACTTC,CASSPPQETQYF
TRBV19,once,-,15,TRBJ2-3,TGTGCCAGTACCCAAGGGAACTTAGGCGCAGATACGCAGTATTTT,CASTQGNLGADTQYF
TRBV12-3/TRBV12-4,-,-,14,TRBJ2-5,-,CASSFVRRREEQFF
TRBV7-3,-,TRBD2,15,TRBJ2-1,TGTGCCAGCAGCTTAACTAGCGGGGGGATCAGTGAGCAGTTCTTC,CASSLTSGGISEQFF
TRBV7-2,-,-,15,TRBJ1-5,TGTGCCAGCAGCTTAGGGGGGAAAGGCAATCAGCCCCAGCATTTT,CASSLGGKGNQPQHF
TRBV7-6,-,TRBD1,16,TRBJ2-3,TGTGCCAGCAGCTTAGCAAGGGGGCGGCTCACAGATACGCAGTATTTT,CASSLARGRLTDTQYF
TRBV7-2,large,-,14,TRBJ2-3,TGTGCCAGCAGCCAAAACGGGAGAACAGATACGCAGTATTTT,CASSQNGRTDTQYF
TRBV5-1,-,-,18,TRBJ2-1,TGCGCCAGCAGTAGGGGAGACAGCGCCTATATGCTATACAATGAGCAGTTCTTC,CASSRGDSAYMLYNEQFF
TRBV19,many,-,14,TRBJ2-5,TGTGCCAGTAGTATAGGCCCGGGGGCGGAGACCCAGTACTTC,CASSIGPGAETQYF
TRBV11-2,few,TRBD2,19,TRBJ2-1,TGTGCCAGCAGCTTATACCGACTAGCGGGCTCATCGGAAGCAGGGGAGCAGTTCTTC,CASSLYRLAGSSEAGEQFF
TRBV6-1,few,TRBD1,13,TRBJ1-2,TGTGCCAGCAGTTCCGACAGGGGGAGACGCTACACCTTC,CASSSDRGRRYTF
TRBV7-9,-,-,13,TRBJ1-2,TGTGCCAGCAACTATCAACTTTCCGGTGGCTACACCTTC,CASNYQLSGGYTF
TRBV7-4,-,TRBD2,16,TRBJ2-1,TGTGCCAGCAGCACGCGGGGGGGCGGGACCTACAATGAGCAGTTCTTC,CASSTRGGGTYNEQFF
TRBV30,-,-,14,TRBJ2-5,TGTGCCTGGAGCGGGGGGACAGCCCACTGGGAGCAGTACTTC,CAWSGGTAHWEQYF
TRBV7-9,-,-,16,TRBJ2-5,TGTGCCAGCAGCTCCCGGCCAAGGGACAACCAAGAGACCCAGTACTTC,CASSSRPRDNQETQYF
TRBV5-1,many,-,14,TRBJ2-1,TGCGCCAGCAGCGTATTGCAATCCTACAATGAGCAGTTCTTC,CASSVLQSYNEQFF
TRBV7-9,-,TRBD1,20,TRBJ2-7,TGTGCCAGCAGCTTAGCGGGGGGAAGTGGATGGACAGGGGGCTTCTACGAGCAGTACTTC,CASSLAGGSGWTGGFYEQYF
TRBV7-2,-,-,14,TRBJ2-1,TGTGCCAGCAGCTCATCGGGGAGGGGGAATGAGCAGTTCTTC,CASSSSGRGNEQFF
TRBV6-1,many,-,12,TRBJ2-7,TGTGCCAGCAGCTCGGGATTTGGTGAGCAGTACTTC,CASSSGFGEQYF
TRBV5-6,many,TRBD1,16,TRBJ1-2,TGTGCCAGCAGCAAATACTTGGACAGGGCCACACATGGCTACACCTTC,CASSKYLDRATHGYTF
TRBV5-1,many,-,16,TRBJ1-3,TGCGCCAGCAGCTTCGCCGGGGGCCGCTTCGGAAACACCATATATTTT,CASSFAGGRFGNTIYF
TRBV28,medium-sized,-,14,TRBJ2-2,TGTGCCAGCAGGGCTAGCGTCGACACCGGGGAGCTGTTTTTT,CASRASVDTGELFF
TRBV7-8,few,TRBD2,15,TRBJ2-5,TGTGCCAGCAGCTTATTGACTAGCGGGAAGGAGACCCAGTACTTC,CASSLLTSGKETQYF
TRBV7-2,-,-,15,TRBJ2-1,TGTGCCAGCAGCTTAGATCTTGGCTATTACAATGAGCAGTTCTTC,CASSLDLGYYNEQFF
TRBV7-6,-,TRBD1,13,TRBJ2-3,TGTGCCAGCAAGGACAGGAACACAGATACGCAGTATTTT,CASKDRNTDTQYF
TRBV11-2,-,-,15,TRBJ1-1,TGTGCCAGCAGCCCGACGGACAACTGGGGGACTGAAGCTTTCTTT,CASSPTDNWGTEAFF
TRBV28,many,-,14,TRBJ1-1,TGTGCCAGCAGTACCCGGGCGGTGAACACTGAAGCTTTCTTT,CASSTRAVNTEAFF
TRBV11-2,-,-,14,TRBJ1-1,TGTGCCAGCAGCTTACATCTACAGGAGTTTGAAGCTTTCTTT,CASSLHLQEFEAFF
TRBV7-3,few,-,14,TRBJ2-1,TGTGCCAGCAGCTTACAGGGGGGTCCCGATGAGCAGTTCTTC,CASSLQGGPDEQFF
TRBV6-6,many,TRBD2,18,TRBJ2-5,TGTGCCAGCAGTTACTCAGGACTAGCGGGAGAAGGCGCAGAGACCCAGTACTTC,CASSYSGLAGEGAETQYF
TRBV7-6,-,-,12,TRBJ2-1,TGTGCCAGCACTCTAGGGCCCAATGAGCAGTTCTTC,CASTLGPNEQFF
TRBV10-3,-,TRBD1,17,TRBJ2-1,TGTGCCATCAGTTCATCCGGGACAGGGGGTTCCTACAATGAGCAGTTCTTC,CAISSSGTGGSYNEQFF
TRBV4-1,many,TRBD1,15,TRBJ2-7,TGCGCCAGCAGCCATCCTGGACAGGGAGTACGCGAGCAGTACTTC,CASSHPGQGVREQYF